Shown below are 9 T cell receptor beta chains from a single sample sequenced in a study of breast tumors, draining lymph nodes, adjacent tissues. MiXCR, applied by TCRdb to the multiplex PCR reads, yields one record per CDR3 protein. The table lists approximately 200,000 distinct CDR3 sequences, roughly 31% of them singletons. Samples came from axillary lymph nodes draining the breast cancer. Sequences were obtained from axillary lymph node tissue. The receptors derive from a female donor with breast cancer. Some clones in this sample may be carry-over from other donors' samples.

V gene TRBV2 combines with J gene TRBJ2-3; maybe TRBD2 (6 bases). Germline-derived CDR1 and CDR2 are SNHLY and FYNNEI. The CDR3 totals 14 residues. This CDR3 is CARDDRRGPDTQYF. The CDR3 DNA reads TGTGCTAGAGATGACCGGAGGGGTCCGGATACGCAGTATTTT.

A few counts support this clonotype. The V call is TRBV30, the J call TRBJ2-3; D is uncertain. Germline CDR1 reads GTSNPN; CDR2 reads SVGIG (reference sequence). This CDR3 is 15 amino acids long. V lost 5 bases to trimming and J lost 3 bases, with 18 bases between them. CDR3 loop: CAWARTSVGTDTQYF. As DNA, the CDR3 is TGTGCCTGGGCTCGTACGAGCGTCGGGACAGATACGCAGTATTTT.

This clonotype was seen repeatedly, ten times or more. V gene TRBV19 combines with J gene TRBJ2-6, with 9 positions matching TRBD1. This CDR3 spans 18 amino acids. Germline lookup yields CDR1 LNHDA and CDR2 SQIVND (reference sequence). The ends lost 5 bases at V and 0 bases at J; junction bases unmatched: 8. The CDR3 nucleotides read TGTGCCAGTAGTCGGGACAGGGCTGTCCACTCTGGGGCCAACGTCCTGACTTTC. Translating it yields CASSRDRAVHSGANVLTF. The full variable domain, in which reference TRBV19 and TRBJ2-6 provide the parts outside the CDR3, is DGGITQSPKYLFRKEGQNVTLSCEQNLNHDAMYWYRQDPGQGLRLIYYSQIVNDFQKGDIAEGYSVSREKKESFPLTVTSAQKNPTAFYLCASSRDRAVHSGANVLTFGAGSRLTVL.

On this clonotype itself: Possible read error: a much larger clone is one base away. The CDR3 DNA follows: TGCAGTGCTAGAGGACGGGGGCGCACAGCTACGCAGTATTTT. Its translation is CSARGRGRTATQYF. The rearrangement uses TRBV20-1 and TRBJ2-3; D possibly matches TRBD1 or TRBD2 (6 bases each). This CDR3 is 14 amino acids long. Germline lookup yields CDR1 DFQATT and CDR2 SNEGSKA (reference sequence).

In this sample, this clonotype turned up once. The chain has TRBV7-9 and TRBJ1-6; tentatively, D is TRBD1 (5 bases). CDR3 size: 14 residues. CDR1 and CDR2 (germline): SEHNR, FQNEAQ (reference sequence). Trimming left V 3 bases short and J 5 bases short, with 8 bases between. The CDR3 DNA is TGTGCCAGCAGCTTGACAGAAAATAATTCACCCCTCCACTTT. Protein sequence: CASSLTENNSPLHF.

This clonotype was observed at least ten times. This chain joins TRBV25-1 and TRBJ2-5; the match to TRBD2 covers 9 bases. Germline V gene data show CDR1 as MGHDK and CDR2 as SYGVNS. V was pared by 4 bases and J by 2 bases, with 5 bases of the junction left unmatched. The CDR3 runs 15 residues. The CDR3 nucleotides read TGTGCCAGCAGTGTAGCGGGAGACGGTCAAGAGACCCAGTACTTC. It encodes CASSVAGDGQETQYF.

About this clonotype: A much larger clone sits a single nucleotide away, making a read error possible. The rearrangement links TRBV3-1 to TRBJ1-5; D gene ambiguous. The length of the CDR3 is 13 residues. V was pared by 2 bases and J by 4 bases, with 6 bases between. Germline CDR1 LGHDT, CDR2 YNNKEL (reference sequence). CDR3 sequence (DNA): TGTGCCAGCAGCCAAAACCTAAATCAGCCCCAGCATTTT. Its protein product is CASSQNLNQPQHF.

The gene calls are TRBV20-1 and TRBJ2-2, with 10 positions matching TRBD2. Germline lookup yields CDR1 DFQATT and CDR2 SNEGSKA (reference sequence). Trimming took 6 bases from V and 1 from J; bases not matched to a gene: 14. The CDR3 loop spans 18 amino acids. The DNA of the CDR3 is TGCAGTGCACCTCCACTCACTAGCGGGGCCCGGAACACCGGGGAGCTGTTTTTT. Translating gives CSAPPLTSGARNTGELFF.

Regarding this clonotype: It is likely a read error, because the conserved phenylalanine at the end of the CDR3 is missing. No DNA is shown, since the ends of the CDR3 on it are uncertain; the CDR3 is the one TCRdb lists. The rearrangement uses TRBV6-6 and TRBJ2-6. Germline CDR1 and CDR2: MNHNY and SVGAGI (reference sequence). The CDR3 totals 11 residues, both ends included. Here the CDR3 reads CASSHSIRQTS.